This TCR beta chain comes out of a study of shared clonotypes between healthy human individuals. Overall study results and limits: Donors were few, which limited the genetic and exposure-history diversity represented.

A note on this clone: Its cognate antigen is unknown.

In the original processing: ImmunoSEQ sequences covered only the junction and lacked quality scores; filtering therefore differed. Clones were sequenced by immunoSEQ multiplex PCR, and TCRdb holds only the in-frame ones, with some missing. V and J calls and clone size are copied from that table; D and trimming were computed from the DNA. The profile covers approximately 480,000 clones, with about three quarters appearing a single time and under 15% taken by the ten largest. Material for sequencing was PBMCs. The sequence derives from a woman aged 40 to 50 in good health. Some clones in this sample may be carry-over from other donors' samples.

Here the CDR3 DNA reads TGTGCCAGCAGCCACCTTGACAGGGAACGGAATGAGCAGTTCTTC. This gives the protein CASSHLDRERNEQFF. The rearrangement joins TRBV13 to TRBJ2-1; 7 bases match TRBD1. Per the germline V gene, CDR1 is PRHDT and CDR2 is FYEKMQ (reference sequence). Trimming removed 5 bases from V and 7 bases from J; junction bases left unmatched: 11. This CDR3 spans 15 amino acids.